This passage covers 28 T cell receptor beta chains from one sample sequenced in a study of blood T cell repertoires in COVID-19. This table comes from immunoSEQ multiplex PCR, and its TCRdb copy is limited to in-frame clones, with some not included. The data contain some 230,000 clones, about four fifths of them singletons. The sample taken for sequencing was PBMCs or T cells enriched from blood (not recorded which). The receptors derive from a woman aged 40 to 50 with acute COVID-19.

The chain employs TRBV24-1 and TRBJ1-1, with 10 bases that match TRBD1. After removal of 2 bases from V and 11 bases from J, the junction contained 7 bases not matched to a gene. This CDR3 is built from 14 residues. CDR1 and CDR2 from the germline V gene are KGHDR and SFDVKD. The CDR3 DNA sequence: TGTGCCACCAGTGATTACCCAGTGGACAGGGGGGCTTTCTTT. Residues: CATSDYPVDRGAFF.

The chain links TRBV27 to TRBJ2-7, with 10 nucleotides matching TRBD1. Trimming cost V 3 bases and J 3 bases; bases outside gene matches: 11. The germline V gene encodes CDR1 MNHEY and CDR2 SMNVEV (reference sequence). The CDR3 contains 17 residues. The CDR3 nucleotides are TGTGCCAGCAGTTTTGACGCCCCGGGACAGGGGCTCTACGAGCAGTACTTC. It translates to CASSFDAPGQGLYEQYF.

The rearrangement uses TRBV4-3 and TRBJ2-2; TRBD1 matches at 8 bases. This CDR3 has 15 residues. Germline CDR1 and CDR2: LGHNA and YSLEER. The V gene end was trimmed by 4 bases and the J gene end by 1 base; junction bases not matched to a gene: 2. The CDR3 sequence: CASSLGQGNTGELFF. CDR3 DNA sequence: TGCGCCAGCAGCCTCGGACAGGGGAACACCGGGGAGCTGTTTTTT.

The chain uses TRBV27 and TRBJ1-2; D is perhaps TRBD1 (6 bases). The germline gives CDR1 MNHEY, CDR2 SMNVEV (reference sequence). CDR3 length equals 14 residues. Trimming shortened V by 5 bases and J by 5 bases, and 15 bases separated the two germline ends. CDR3 sequence (DNA): TGTGCCAGCAGTGACGGGACAAGAGGTTATGGCTACACCTTC. The encoded protein is CASSDGTRGYGYTF.

V usage is TRBV2 and J usage is TRBJ1-5; D call uncertain. V lost 2 bases, J lost 3 bases, and 11 bases lay in between. There are 15 residues in the CDR3. Germline V gene data show CDR1 as SNHLY and CDR2 as FYNNEI. The CDR3 is CASSENRGYNQPQHF. The CDR3 nucleotides are TGTGCCAGCAGTGAAAACCGGGGATACAATCAGCCCCAGCATTTT.

The CDR3 region is CASSFGQGVGQPQHF. CDR3 coding DNA: TGTGCCAGCAGCTTTGGACAGGGGGTTGGGCAGCCCCAGCATTTT. The chain uses TRBV5-6 and TRBJ1-5; 10 bases are shared with TRBD1. Germline V gene lookup returns CDR1 SGHDT and CDR2 YYEEEE. J was trimmed by 7 bases and V by 2 bases; bases with no gene match: 6. CDR3 length equals 15 residues. Using reference TRBV5-6 and TRBJ1-5 for the parts outside the CDR3, the full variable domain is DAGVTQSPTHLIKTRGQQVTLRCSPKSGHDTVSWYQQALGQGPQFIFQYYEEEERQRGNFPDRFSGHQFPNYSSELNVNALLLGDSALYLCASSFGQGVGQPQHFGDGTRLSIL.

With respect to this clone: Its ends do not fully match the called genes, so a read error is possible. The chain couples TRBV7-9 to TRBJ1-1; D perhaps matches TRBD1 (5 bases). The CDR3 is 13 residues long. The germline gives CDR1 SEHNR, CDR2 FQNEAQ (reference sequence). In DNA form, the CDR3 reads TGTGCCAGCAGCCCCGGAGGGGACGCTTGGGAGGATTTT. It encodes CASSPGGDAWEDF. The complete variable domain, with remaining parts taken from reference TRBV7-9 and TRBJ1-1, reads DTGVSQNPRHKITKRGQNVTFRCDPISEHNRLYWYRQTLGQGPEFLTYFQNEAQLEKSRLLSDRFSAERPKGSFSTLEIQRTEQGDSAMYLCASSPGGDAWEDFGQGTRLTVV.

V and J are TRBV7-6 and TRBJ2-7; 9 bases fit TRBD2. CDR3 length: 14 residues. V lost 1 base, J lost 5 bases, and 3 bases stayed unmatched. In germline, CDR1 is SGHVS, CDR2 FNYEAQ. The CDR3 is CASSLVAGVDEQYF. In DNA form, the CDR3 reads TGTGCCAGCAGCTTAGTAGCGGGAGTGGACGAGCAGTACTTC.

V is TRBV7-9 and J is TRBJ1-2; 8 bases are shared with TRBD1. Per the germline V gene, CDR1 is SEHNR and CDR2 is FQNEAQ (reference sequence). V was pared by 5 bases and J by 7 bases, with 12 bases of the junction left unmatched. CDR3 length: 15 residues. Here the CDR3 DNA reads TGTGCCAGCAGCCCAAGCCAGGGGGCACGGCGTGGCTACACCTTC. As protein: CASSPSQGARRGYTF.

CDR3 amino acids: CASRPGTGRGYTF. CDR3 sequence (DNA): TGTGCCAGCAGGCCCGGGACAGGGAGAGGCTACACCTTC. The V gene is TRBV27, the J gene TRBJ1-2; 9 bases map to TRBD1. Germline V lookup: CDR1 MNHEY, CDR2 SMNVEV (reference sequence). J was trimmed by 8 bases and V by 6 bases; bases with no gene match: 7. This CDR3 region has 13 residues.

This chain joins TRBV3-1 (or the pseudogene TRBV3-2) and TRBJ2-7; D remains ambiguous. The CDR3 extends over 13 amino acids. Looked up from germline, CDR1 is LGHDT and CDR2 is YNNKEL (reference sequence). With 4 bases removed from V and 5 bases from J, the gap between germline ends came to 12 bases. The chain's CDR3 is CASSLWRANEQYF. In DNA, the CDR3 is TGTGCCAGCAGCCTCTGGCGAGCGAACGAGCAGTACTTC.

This chain joins TRBV29-1 and TRBJ2-1; 8 positions agree with TRBD2. Per germline, CDR1 SQVTM and CDR2 ANQGSEA. V shed 4 bases and J 6 bases; nucleotides not matched to a gene: 5. The CDR3 sequence is 13 residues long. The CDR3 DNA is TGCAGCGTTGTCGGGGGGGCCGTCAATGAGCAGTTCTTC. Encoded protein: CSVVGGAVNEQFF.

This clone was counted only a few times. The chain carries TRBV3-1 (or the pseudogene TRBV3-2) and TRBJ2-1; 8 nucleotides agree with TRBD1. J was trimmed by 10 bases and V by 4 bases; bases with no gene match: 9. The CDR3 length is 14 residues. The V gene's germline CDR1 is LGHDT and CDR2 YNNKEL (reference sequence). The CDR3 sequence is CASSLRETGDEQFF. The CDR3 DNA reads as TGTGCCAGCAGCCTCCGTGAGACAGGGGACGAGCAGTTCTTC.

The rearrangement uses TRBV4-1 and TRBJ2-7, with D unclear. CDR1 is MGHRA, CDR2 YSYEKL, per germline. Trimming shortened V by 0 bases and J by 1 base, and 13 bases separated the two germline ends. The length of the CDR3 is 16 residues. The CDR3 DNA reads as TGCGCCAGCAGCCAAGATAGAGGCCGGGTATCCTACGAGCAGTACTTC. Amino acids: CASSQDRGRVSYEQYF.

The chain employs TRBV28 and TRBJ1-1; tentatively, D is TRBD1 (5 bases). Germline lookup yields CDR1 MDHEN and CDR2 SYDVKM. The CDR3 consists of 14 residues. Trimming cost V 1 base and J 1 base, with 7 bases left between them. CDR3 sequence: CASSLYGGNTEAFF. The CDR3 region has the DNA TGTGCCAGCAGTTTATACGGGGGGAACACTGAAGCTTTCTTT.

This chain links TRBV5-8 with TRBJ1-4; D call uncertain. Germline-derived CDR1 and CDR2 are SGHTS and YDEGEE. This CDR3 has 16 residues. The germline V and J ends were trimmed by 4 bases and 6 bases, with 19 bases remaining between them. CDR3 sequence reads: CASSELSTAGDEKLFF. The CDR3 DNA sequence: TGTGCCAGCAGCGAATTAAGTACGGCAGGTGATGAAAAACTGTTTTTT.

The chain couples TRBV5-6 to TRBJ1-3; the match to TRBD1 covers 9 bases. This CDR3 comprises 19 residues. Per germline, CDR1 SGHDT and CDR2 YYEEEE. The V segment lost 0 bases and the J segment 0 bases; nucleotides outside the gene matches: 10. The CDR3: CASSLVHRGLSSSGNTIYF. The CDR3 bases are TGTGCCAGCAGCTTGGTTCACAGGGGGCTATCCAGCTCTGGAAACACCATATATTTT.

The chain uses TRBV11-2 and TRBJ2-3; tentative D call: TRBD2 (5 bases). V gave up 4 bases and J gave up 1 base, with 18 bases separating them. The CDR3 length is 17 residues. Per germline, CDR1 SGHAT and CDR2 FQNNGV. CDR3 in amino acids: CASSSHQRHLGTDTQYF. The CDR3 region has the DNA TGTGCCAGCAGCTCCCACCAGCGGCACTTGGGCACAGATACGCAGTATTTT.

The DNA of the CDR3 is TGTGCCAGTGGACAGGGAGGGGCATATGGCTACACCTTC. This sequence encodes CASGQGGAYGYTF. The V and J genes are TRBV28 and TRBJ1-2; the match to TRBD1 covers 8 bases. Germline V CDR1 and CDR2: MDHEN, SYDVKM. The CDR3 is 13 residues long. J lost 5 bases, V lost 9 bases, and 8 bases had no gene match.

This clone was seen repeatedly, ten times or more. The gene calls are TRBV11-2 and TRBJ1-1; TRBD1 might be the D (6 bases). Trimming pared 4 bases from V and 2 bases from J, leaving 17 bases between. The CDR3 spans 16 residues. CDR1 is SGHAT and CDR2 is FQNNGV in the germline V gene. CDR3 loop: CASSSPTGLFNTEAFF. CDR3 bases: TGTGCCAGCAGCTCACCGACAGGACTCTTTAACACTGAAGCTTTCTTT.

V is TRBV29-1 and J is TRBJ1-2, with 9 bases identical to TRBD1. The CDR3 extends over 12 amino acids. Germline values: CDR1 SQVTM, CDR2 ANQGSEA. With 7 bases clipped from V and 6 bases from J, the junction kept 6 bases outside the gene matches. The DNA for the CDR3 is TGCAGCGCCTCAAGGACAGGGGATGGCTACACCTTC. Amino acids: CSASRTGDGYTF.

The sample holds a few counts of this clone. V and J are TRBV7-9 and TRBJ1-2, with D possibly TRBD1 on 5 matching bases. V was clipped by 7 bases and J by 0 bases, with 18 bases between them. The CDR3 totals 16 residues. CDR1 is SEHNR, CDR2 FQNEAQ, per germline (reference sequence). The CDR3 sequence: CASTSWLRDTNYGYTF. The CDR3 region has the DNA TGTGCCAGCACCAGTTGGCTCAGGGATACTAACTATGGCTACACCTTC.

V is TRBV9 and J is TRBJ1-4, with D possibly TRBD1 on 6 matching bases. Germline V gives CDR1 SGDLS, CDR2 YYNGEE. The CDR3 is 15 amino acids. V was trimmed by 6 bases and J by 8 bases, leaving 20 bases between them. The chain's CDR3 is CASTRLEGVGEKLFF. CDR3 nucleotide sequence: TGTGCCAGCACGAGACTCGAGGGGGTCGGCGAAAAACTGTTTTTT.

The J gene is TRBJ2-7, the V gene TRBV6-6; weak D call: TRBD1 (6 bases). Trimming removed 6 bases at V and 0 bases at J, with 12 bases between. The CDR3 consists of 14 residues. Germline V gene sequence: CDR1 MNHNY, CDR2 SVGAGI (reference sequence). The CDR3 spells CASSRQASSYEQYF. CDR3 nucleotide sequence: TGTGCCAGCAGCAGACAGGCAAGCTCCTACGAGCAGTACTTC.

The chain couples TRBV4-1 to TRBJ1-4; weak D call: TRBD1 (6 bases). The CDR3 consists of 15 residues. Germline V gene lookup returns CDR1 MGHRA and CDR2 YSYEKL. Trimming pared 4 bases from V and 8 bases from J, leaving 17 bases between. DNA of the CDR3: TGCGCCAGCAGCCCTCGGACAGCGATGGAGGAAAAACTGTTTTTT. Translated: CASSPRTAMEEKLFF.

Remarks on this clone: The junction and the germline gene differ at one end; a read error may be behind it. The chain links TRBV4-3 to TRBJ2-4; possibly TRBD2 for D (5 bases). The germline gives CDR1 LGHNA, CDR2 YSLEER. The CDR3 contains 13 residues. The DNA of the CDR3 is TGCGCCAGCAGCCAAGTGCGAGAGGGCCCTCTATCCTTC. Amino acid sequence: CASSQVREGPLSF.

This clone was recorded a few times. Written as DNA, the CDR3 is TGTGCCAGCAGCTTAGGGACAGAACTTTCCTACGAGCAGTACTTC. Translation gives CASSLGTELSYEQYF. The chain combines TRBV7-9 with TRBJ2-7; TRBD1 is a possible D gene (6 bases). V was shortened by 1 base and J by 1 base, with 11 bases between the two germline ends. The CDR3 extends over 15 amino acids. Germline assignment: CDR1 SEHNR and CDR2 FQNEAQ (reference sequence).

The chain links TRBV20-1 to TRBJ2-3; 7 bases align to TRBD1. V was pared by 3 bases and J by 7 bases, with 7 bases of the junction left unmatched. The germline V gene encodes CDR1 DFQATT and CDR2 SNEGSKA (reference sequence). This CDR3 spans 13 amino acids. The CDR3 reads CSASGQGVHTQYF. The CDR3, as DNA: TGCAGTGCTAGTGGCCAGGGGGTACATACGCAGTATTTT.